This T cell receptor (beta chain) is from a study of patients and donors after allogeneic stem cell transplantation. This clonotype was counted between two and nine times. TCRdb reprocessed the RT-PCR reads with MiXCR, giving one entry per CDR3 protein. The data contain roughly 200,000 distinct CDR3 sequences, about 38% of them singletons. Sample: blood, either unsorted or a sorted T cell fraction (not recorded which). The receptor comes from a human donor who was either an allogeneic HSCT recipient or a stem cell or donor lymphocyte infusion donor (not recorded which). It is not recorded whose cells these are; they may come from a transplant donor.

As DNA, the CDR3 is TGTGCCAGCAGCTTGGTGGACAGGGGGTTGGTCACTGAAGCTTTCTTT. It codes for CASSLVDRGLVTEAFF. The rearrangement links TRBV5-5 to TRBJ1-1; TRBD1 matches 10 bases. Per germline, CDR1 SGHKS and CDR2 YYEKEE (reference sequence). The ends lost 0 bases at V and 4 bases at J; junction bases unmatched: 6. This CDR3 is 16 amino acids long.